This TCR beta chain came from a study of CD8+CD57+ T cells in acquired aplastic anemia. According to the study, genomic DNA was the template for TCR beta VDJ and CDR3 profiling. TCRdb processed the reads anew with MiXCR; each CDR3 protein has one entry. This sample has some 290,000 distinct CDR3 sequences, with 45% to 65% found just once. Findings of the study overall: Patients and controls were found to share some 30 CD8+ CDR3 sequences.

A note on this clonotype: Its antigen is still unknown.

Sample: sorted CD4+, CD8+, or CD8+CD57+ T cells (not recorded which) from PBMCs. This receptor was identified in a human donor with severe aplastic anemia or a healthy control (not recorded which).

As DNA, the CDR3 is TGTGCCAGCAGTGACGAGGCAGGGAAGGGCGAGCAGTACTTC. Translation: CASSDEAGKGEQYF. V and J are TRBV6-4 and TRBJ2-7; the D gene is possibly TRBD1 (5 bases). Germline-derived CDR1 and CDR2 are MRHNA and SNTAGT. V was pared by 2 bases and J by 6 bases, with 14 bases between. The CDR3 covers 14 residues.